The present entry profiles one TCR beta chain with its context. Its cognate antigen is unknown. The sample is drawn from a study of graft-versus-host responses after intestinal transplantation. CDR1 and CDR2 (germline): MDHEN, SYDVKM. The V gene lost 5 bases and the J gene lost 6 bases, with 20 bases spanning the gap. The CDR3 is 16 residues long. Clones were sequenced by immunoSEQ multiplex PCR, and TCRdb holds only the in-frame ones, with some missing. Of 40,000 to 55,000 clones in the sample, around 90% were seen once. The sequence was obtained from a human donor who was the organ donor for an intestinal transplant. The chain couples TRBV28 to TRBJ1-5, with D perhaps TRBD1 (5 bases). The source was unstimulated CD4+ T cells sorted from spleen or lymph node cells, collected before transplant. The CDR3 bases are TGTGCCAGCAGTAGAGCCGGGACTCAGGTAGTTCAGCCCCAGCATTTT. Translating gives CASSRAGTQVVQPQHF.